This TCR beta chain is drawn from a study of PD-1 blockade in classical Hodgkin lymphoma. Brentuximab vedotin exposure varied, and every patient relapsed after autologous stem cell transplantation. Clones were read by immunoSEQ multiplex PCR, and TCRdb kept only the in-frame ones, dropping some. This sample yields about 30,000 clones, of which 70% to 75% are seen a single time; 3% to 3.5% belongs to the top ten. Only one count was recorded for this clone. CDR1 and CDR2 (germline): SNHLY, FYNNEI. This CDR3 has 12 residues. Trimming took off 4 bases at V and 4 bases at J, with 5 bases between the two ends.

The chain uses TRBV2 and TRBJ2-1, with no clear D. Sequences were derived from peripheral blood mononuclear cells (PBMCs), sampled before the second cycle of nivolumab. The TCR was taken from a human donor with classical Hodgkin lymphoma. CDR3: CASSAPYNEQFF. The CDR3 region has the DNA TGTGCCAGCAGTGCCCCTTACAATGAGCAGTTCTTC.